This TCR beta chain was identified in a study of blood T cells in healthy people across ages. Findings of the study overall: Diversity was estimated from one million T cells, and these estimates were considered underestimates.

This clonotype was counted only a few times. As yet, its antigen is unknown. J was trimmed by 1 base and V by 0 bases; bases with no gene match: 5. Per germline, CDR1 LGHNA and CDR2 YNFKEQ. This CDR3 is built from 17 residues. The use of a sample-barcoded 5' primer and a J-beta primer mix characterized a second PCR of about 7 to 12 cycles. TCRdb independently ran MiXCR on the 5' RACE reads; one entry per CDR3 protein. The data hold about 640,000 distinct CDR3 sequences, with about 54% observed a single time. The receptor was derived from a man aged 55 to 69 in good health. Input material: blood. The V and J genes are TRBV4-2 and TRBJ2-3; 9 nucleotides match TRBD2. The CDR3 DNA is TGTGCCAGCAGCCAAGAAAGCGGGGGGCGCGGCACAGATACGCAGTATTTT. Translation gives CASSQESGGRGTDTQYF.